The clone carrying this T cell receptor beta chain was picked up many times. Its antigen is as yet unknown. Absent ophthalmopathy progression within 18 months defined stable Graves' hyperthyroidism. The study based diagnoses on clinical symptoms, serum thyroxine and TRAb, thyroid ultrasound and orbital computed tomography. The investigators amplified TCR beta CDR3 regions from RNA transcripts. The HTBI primer set drove a first-round RT-PCR of the TCR CDR3. Each CDR3 protein is one row after TCRdb ran MiXCR on the multiplex PCR reads. The repertoire holds a few hundred thousand distinct CDR3 sequences, 15% to 18% seen once, with roughly 13% in the top ten. Unmatched junction bases numbered 14, after V lost 4 bases and J lost 6 bases. Germline lookup yields CDR1 PRHDT and CDR2 FYEKMQ (reference sequence). The CDR3 has 16 residues. These data originate in a study of T cells in Graves' hyperthyroidism and ophthalmopathy. Turning to the study itself: Peripheral blood was secured at the point of initial diagnosis, before any treatment.

Overall study findings and caveats: Blood also contained most expanded thyroid clonotypes above 0.001.

The material sequenced was blood. This TCR derives from a woman aged 18-35 years with Graves' hyperthyroidism. The chain recombines TRBV13 with TRBJ1-2; 7 bases line up with TRBD1. The CDR3 loop reads CASSSQARQGANGYTF. The CDR3 DNA is TGTGCCAGCAGCTCCCAAGCCCGACAGGGTGCGAATGGCTACACCTTC.